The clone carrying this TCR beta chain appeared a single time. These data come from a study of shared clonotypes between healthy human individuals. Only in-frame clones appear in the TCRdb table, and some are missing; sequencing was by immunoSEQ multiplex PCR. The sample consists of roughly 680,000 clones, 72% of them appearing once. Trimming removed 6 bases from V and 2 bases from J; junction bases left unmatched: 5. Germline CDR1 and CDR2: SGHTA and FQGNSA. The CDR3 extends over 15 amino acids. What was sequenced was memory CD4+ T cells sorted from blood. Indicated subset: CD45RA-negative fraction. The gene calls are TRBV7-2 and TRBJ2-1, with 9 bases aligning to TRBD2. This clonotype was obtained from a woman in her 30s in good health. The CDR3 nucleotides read TGTGCCAGCAGTCGTTCTAGCGGGGCCTACAATGAGCAGTTCTTC. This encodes CASSRSSGAYNEQFF.